This T cell receptor (beta chain) was sequenced in a study of T-cell memory formation after mild COVID-19. Across the study: Each donor largely had its own TCR clusters.

This CDR3 contains 15 residues. With V trimmed by 5 bases and J by 3 bases, 8 bases remained unmatched. Germline-derived CDR1 and CDR2 are LNHDA and SQIVND (reference sequence). This clonotype was observed a handful of times. Its specificity is not known. Study conclusions and caveats: Day 15 to 85 contracting clones showed balanced CD4/CD8; day 15 to 37 expanders favored CD4+.

Constant-segment primers were used for 5'RACE, and the resulting TCR alpha and TCR beta cDNA libraries carried sample barcodes and UMIs. TCRdb ran MiXCR on the 5' RACE reads and lists one entry per CDR3 protein. The sample holds fewer than 250,000 distinct CDR3 sequences, 15% to 19% seen once. Sequences were obtained from PBMCs or a T cell subset sorted from them (not recorded which). The sequence was collected from an adult woman who had mild COVID-19 (a few samples of this study predate the infection). Cell type and time point are not known. The chain combines TRBV19 with TRBJ1-2; 8 bases are a match to TRBD1. The CDR3 loop reads CASSSRQGSHYGYTF. For the CDR3, the DNA is TGTGCCAGTAGTTCCAGACAGGGGAGTCACTATGGCTACACCTTC.